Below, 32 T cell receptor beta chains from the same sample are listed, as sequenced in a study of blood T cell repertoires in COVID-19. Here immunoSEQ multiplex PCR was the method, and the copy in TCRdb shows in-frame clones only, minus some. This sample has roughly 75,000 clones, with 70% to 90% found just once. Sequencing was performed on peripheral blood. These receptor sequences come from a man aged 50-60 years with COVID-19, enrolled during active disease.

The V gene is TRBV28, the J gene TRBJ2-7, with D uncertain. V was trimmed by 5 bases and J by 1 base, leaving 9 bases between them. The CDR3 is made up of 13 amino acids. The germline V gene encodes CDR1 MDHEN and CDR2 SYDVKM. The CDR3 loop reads CASSTAESYEQYF. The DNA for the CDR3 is TGTGCCAGCAGTACCGCCGAGTCCTACGAGCAGTACTTC.

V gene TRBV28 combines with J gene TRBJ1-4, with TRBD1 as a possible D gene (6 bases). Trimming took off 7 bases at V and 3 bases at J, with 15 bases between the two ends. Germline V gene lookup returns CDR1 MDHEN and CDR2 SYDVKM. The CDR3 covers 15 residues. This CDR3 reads CASTPGDRSNEKLFF. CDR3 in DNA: TGTGCCAGCACCCCAGGGGATAGGTCTAATGAAAAACTGTTTTTT.

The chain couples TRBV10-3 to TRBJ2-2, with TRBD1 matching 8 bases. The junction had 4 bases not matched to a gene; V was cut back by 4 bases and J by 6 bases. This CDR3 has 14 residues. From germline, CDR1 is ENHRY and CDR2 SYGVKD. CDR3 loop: CAISVLQGAGELFF. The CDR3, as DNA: TGTGCCATCAGTGTCCTACAGGGGGCCGGGGAGCTGTTTTTT.

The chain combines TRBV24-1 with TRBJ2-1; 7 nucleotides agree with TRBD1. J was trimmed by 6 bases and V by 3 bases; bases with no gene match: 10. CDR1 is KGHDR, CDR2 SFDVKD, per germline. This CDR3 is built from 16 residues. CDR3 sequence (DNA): TGTGCCACCAGTGATGTTCCCGGGACAGACTCCAATGAGCAGTTCTTC. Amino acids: CATSDVPGTDSNEQFF.

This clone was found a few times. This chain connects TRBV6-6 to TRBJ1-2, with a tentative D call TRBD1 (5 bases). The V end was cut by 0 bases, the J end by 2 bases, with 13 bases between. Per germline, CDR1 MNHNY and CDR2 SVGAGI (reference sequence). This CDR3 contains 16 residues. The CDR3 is CASSYSSGGGNYGYTF. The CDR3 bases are TGTGCCAGCAGTTACTCCTCGGGGGGTGGCAACTATGGCTACACCTTC.

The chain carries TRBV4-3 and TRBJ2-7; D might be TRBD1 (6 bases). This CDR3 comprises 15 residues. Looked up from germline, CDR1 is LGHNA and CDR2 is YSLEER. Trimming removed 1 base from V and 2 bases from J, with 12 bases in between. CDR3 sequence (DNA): TGCGCCAGCAGCCAAGCCACAGGGAGCCCCTACGAGCAGTACTTC. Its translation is CASSQATGSPYEQYF.

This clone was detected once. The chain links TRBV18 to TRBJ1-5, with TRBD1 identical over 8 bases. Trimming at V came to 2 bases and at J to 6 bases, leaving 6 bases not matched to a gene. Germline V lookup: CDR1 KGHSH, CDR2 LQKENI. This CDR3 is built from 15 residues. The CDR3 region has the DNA TGTGCCAGCTCACCAAGCGGACAGGGAAGTCAGCCCCAGCATTTT. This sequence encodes CASSPSGQGSQPQHF. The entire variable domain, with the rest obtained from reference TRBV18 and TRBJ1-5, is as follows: NAGVMQNPRHLVRRRGQEARLRCSPMKGHSHVYWYRQLPEEGLKFMVYLQKENIIDESGMPKERFSAEFPKEGPSILRIQQVVRGDSAAYFCASSPSGQGSQPQHFGDGTRLSIL.

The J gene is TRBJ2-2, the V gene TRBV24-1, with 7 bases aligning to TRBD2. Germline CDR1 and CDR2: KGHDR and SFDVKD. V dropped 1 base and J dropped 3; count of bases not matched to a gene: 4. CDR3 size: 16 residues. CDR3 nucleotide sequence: TGTGCCACCAGTGATTTCGGGGGGACCGACACCGGGGAGCTGTTTTTT. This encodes CATSDFGGTDTGELFF.

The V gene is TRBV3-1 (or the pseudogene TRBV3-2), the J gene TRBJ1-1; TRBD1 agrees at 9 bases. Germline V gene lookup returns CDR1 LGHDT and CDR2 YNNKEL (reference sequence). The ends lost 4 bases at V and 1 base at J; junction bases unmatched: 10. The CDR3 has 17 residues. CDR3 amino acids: CASSRVPGQGPNTEAFF. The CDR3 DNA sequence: TGTGCCAGCAGCCGCGTCCCGGGACAGGGACCGAACACTGAAGCTTTCTTT.

The CDR3 DNA reads TGTGCCAGCAGCCGCGCCGGCAGGGATAATGAAAAACTGTTTTTT. Amino acids: CASSRAGRDNEKLFF. V gene TRBV3-1 (or the pseudogene TRBV3-2) combines with J gene TRBJ1-4; the D gene is possibly TRBD1 (5 bases). From germline, CDR1 is LGHDT and CDR2 YNNKEL (reference sequence). Trimming left V 4 bases short and J 4 bases short, with 13 bases between. CDR3 length equals 15 residues.

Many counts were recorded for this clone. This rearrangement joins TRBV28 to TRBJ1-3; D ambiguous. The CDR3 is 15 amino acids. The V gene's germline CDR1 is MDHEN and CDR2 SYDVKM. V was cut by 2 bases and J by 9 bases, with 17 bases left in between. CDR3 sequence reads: CASSLEEQLEGTIYF. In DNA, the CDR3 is TGTGCCAGCAGTTTAGAAGAGCAGTTGGAGGGCACCATATATTTT.

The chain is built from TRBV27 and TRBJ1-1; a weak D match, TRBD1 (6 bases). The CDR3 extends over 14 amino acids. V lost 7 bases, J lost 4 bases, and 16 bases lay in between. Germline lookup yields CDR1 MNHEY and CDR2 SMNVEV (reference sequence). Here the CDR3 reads CASTPRGGGTEAFF. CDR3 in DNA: TGTGCCAGCACCCCACGGGGAGGGGGCACTGAAGCTTTCTTT.

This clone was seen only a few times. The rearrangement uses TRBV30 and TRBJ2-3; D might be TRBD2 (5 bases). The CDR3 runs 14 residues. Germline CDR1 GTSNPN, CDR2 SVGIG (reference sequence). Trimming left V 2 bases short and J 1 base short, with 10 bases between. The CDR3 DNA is TGTGCCTGGAGTAGATCCGGGGGCACAGATACGCAGTATTTT. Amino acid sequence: CAWSRSGGTDTQYF. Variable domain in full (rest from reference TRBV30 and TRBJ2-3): SQTIHQWPATLVQPVGSPLSLECTVEGTSNPNLYWYRQAAGRGLQLLFYSVGIGQISSEVPQNLSASRPQDRQFILSSKKLLLSDSGFYLCAWSRSGGTDTQYFGPGTRLTVL.

CDR3 loop: CASSLGLEEYF. For the CDR3, the DNA is TGTGCCAGCAGTCTTGGACTAGAAGAGTACTTC. The V gene is TRBV28, the J gene TRBJ2-7; 7 bases match TRBD2. The CDR3 spans 11 residues. The junction had 6 bases not matched to a gene; V was cut back by 5 bases and J by 11 bases. CDR1 MDHEN and CDR2 SYDVKM come from the germline V gene.

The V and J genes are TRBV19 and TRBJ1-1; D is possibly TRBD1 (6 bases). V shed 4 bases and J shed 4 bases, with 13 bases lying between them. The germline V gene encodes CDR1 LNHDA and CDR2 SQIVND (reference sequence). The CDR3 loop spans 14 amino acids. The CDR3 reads CASSTQGWTTEAFF. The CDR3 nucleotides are TGTGCCAGTAGTACACAGGGATGGACCACTGAAGCTTTCTTT.

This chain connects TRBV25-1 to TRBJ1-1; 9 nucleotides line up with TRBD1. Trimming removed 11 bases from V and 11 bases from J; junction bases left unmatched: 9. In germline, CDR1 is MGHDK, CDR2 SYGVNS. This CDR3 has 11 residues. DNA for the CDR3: TGTGCCGTAGGGACAGGGTTTCGGGCTTTCTTT. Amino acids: CAVGTGFRAFF.

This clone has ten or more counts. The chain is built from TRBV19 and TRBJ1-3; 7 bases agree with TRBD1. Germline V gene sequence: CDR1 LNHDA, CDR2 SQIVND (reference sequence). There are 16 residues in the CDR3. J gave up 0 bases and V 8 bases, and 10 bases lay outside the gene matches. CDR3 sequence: CASSYSRDSSGNTIYF. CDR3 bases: TGTGCCAGTTCCTATTCCCGGGACAGCTCTGGAAACACCATATATTTT.

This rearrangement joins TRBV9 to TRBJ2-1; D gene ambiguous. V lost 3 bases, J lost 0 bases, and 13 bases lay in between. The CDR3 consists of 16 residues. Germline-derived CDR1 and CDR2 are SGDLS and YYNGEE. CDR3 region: CASSASSSGSYNEQFF. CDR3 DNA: TGTGCCAGCAGCGCCAGCTCTAGTGGCTCCTACAATGAGCAGTTCTTC.

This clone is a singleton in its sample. This CDR3 is CASSYGRGQYDEQYF. The CDR3 DNA reads as TGTGCCAGCAGCTACGGAAGAGGACAGTATGACGAGCAGTACTTC. The V call is TRBV14, the J call TRBJ2-7; perhaps TRBD1 as D (6 bases). CDR1 is SGHDN, CDR2 FVKESK, per germline. With 5 bases removed from V and 5 bases from J, the gap between germline ends came to 19 bases. This CDR3 region has 15 residues.

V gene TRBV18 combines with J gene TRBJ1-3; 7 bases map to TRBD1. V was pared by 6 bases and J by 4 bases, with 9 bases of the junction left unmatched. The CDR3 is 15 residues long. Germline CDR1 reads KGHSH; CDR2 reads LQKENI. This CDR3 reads CASSWTGSRGNTIYF. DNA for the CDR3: TGTGCCAGCTCCTGGACAGGATCGAGAGGAAACACCATATATTTT.

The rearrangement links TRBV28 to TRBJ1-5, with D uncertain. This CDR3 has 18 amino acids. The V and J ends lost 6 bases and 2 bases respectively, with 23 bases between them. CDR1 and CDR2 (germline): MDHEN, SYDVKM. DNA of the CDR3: TGTGCCAGCAGCAAAGACCGGAGGAAACCCACCCGCAATCAGCCCCAGCATTTT. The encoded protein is CASSKDRRKPTRNQPQHF. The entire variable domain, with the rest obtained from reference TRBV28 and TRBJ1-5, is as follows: DVKVTQSSRYLVKRTGEKVFLECVQDMDHENMFWYRQDPGLGLRLIYFSYDVKMKEKGDIPEGYSVSREKKERFSLILESASTNQTSMYLCASSKDRRKPTRNQPQHFGDGTRLSIL.

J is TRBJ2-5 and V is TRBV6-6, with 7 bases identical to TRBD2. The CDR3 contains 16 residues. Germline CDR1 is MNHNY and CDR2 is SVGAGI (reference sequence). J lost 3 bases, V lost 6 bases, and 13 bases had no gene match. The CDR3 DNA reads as TGTGCCAGCAGAACACGCTTAGCGGGTAGGGAAGAGACCCAGTACTTC. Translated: CASRTRLAGREETQYF.

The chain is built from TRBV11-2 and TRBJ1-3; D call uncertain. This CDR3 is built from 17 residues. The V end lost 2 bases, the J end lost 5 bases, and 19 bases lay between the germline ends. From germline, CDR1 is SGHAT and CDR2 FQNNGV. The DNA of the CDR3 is TGTGCCAGCAGCTTACGTGGCTCGGGTAACCCAAGAAACACCATATATTTT. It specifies CASSLRGSGNPRNTIYF.

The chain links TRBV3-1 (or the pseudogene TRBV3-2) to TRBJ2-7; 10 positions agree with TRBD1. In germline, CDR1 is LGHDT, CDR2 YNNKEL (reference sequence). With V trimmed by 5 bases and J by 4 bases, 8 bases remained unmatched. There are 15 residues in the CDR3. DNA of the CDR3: TGTGCCAGCAGCTTCTGGGGACAGGGGCGATACGAGCAGTACTTC. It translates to CASSFWGQGRYEQYF.

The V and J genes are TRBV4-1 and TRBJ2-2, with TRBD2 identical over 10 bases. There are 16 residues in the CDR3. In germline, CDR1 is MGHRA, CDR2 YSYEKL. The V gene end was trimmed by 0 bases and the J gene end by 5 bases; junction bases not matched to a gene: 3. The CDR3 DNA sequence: TGCGCCAGCAGCCAAGATCTGACTAGCGGGACCGGGGAGCTGTTTTTT. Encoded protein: CASSQDLTSGTGELFF.

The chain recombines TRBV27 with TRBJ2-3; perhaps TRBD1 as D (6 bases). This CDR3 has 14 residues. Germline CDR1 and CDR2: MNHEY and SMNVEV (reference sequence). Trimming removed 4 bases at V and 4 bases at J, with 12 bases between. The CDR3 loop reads CASSSRDMPDTQYF. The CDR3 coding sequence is TGTGCCAGCAGTTCCCGGGACATGCCAGATACGCAGTATTTT.

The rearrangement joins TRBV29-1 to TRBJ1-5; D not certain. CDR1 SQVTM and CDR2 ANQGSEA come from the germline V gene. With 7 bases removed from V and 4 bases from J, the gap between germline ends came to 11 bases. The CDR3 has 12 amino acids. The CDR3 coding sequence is TGCAGCGACGAAGGAGTAAATCAGCCCCAGCATTTT. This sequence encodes CSDEGVNQPQHF.

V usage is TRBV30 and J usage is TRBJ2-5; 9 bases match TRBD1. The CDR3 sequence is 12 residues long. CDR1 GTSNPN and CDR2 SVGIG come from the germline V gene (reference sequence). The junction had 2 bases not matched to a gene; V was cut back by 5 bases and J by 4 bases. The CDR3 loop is CAWGTGRETQYF. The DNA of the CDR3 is TGTGCCTGGGGGACAGGGCGAGAGACCCAGTACTTC.

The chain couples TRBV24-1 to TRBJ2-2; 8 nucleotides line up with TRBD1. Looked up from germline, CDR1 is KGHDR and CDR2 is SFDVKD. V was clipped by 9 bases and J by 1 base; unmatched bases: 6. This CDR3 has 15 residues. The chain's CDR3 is CATSWGTGNTGELFF. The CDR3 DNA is TGTGCCACCTCTTGGGGGACAGGGAACACCGGGGAGCTGTTTTTT.

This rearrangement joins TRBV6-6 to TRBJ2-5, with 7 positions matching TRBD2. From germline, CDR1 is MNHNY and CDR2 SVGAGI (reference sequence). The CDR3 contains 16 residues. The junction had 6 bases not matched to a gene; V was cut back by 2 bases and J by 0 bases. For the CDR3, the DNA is TGTGCCAGCAGTTACGGGCTAGCGGCGAACCAAGAGACCCAGTACTTC. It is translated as CASSYGLAANQETQYF.

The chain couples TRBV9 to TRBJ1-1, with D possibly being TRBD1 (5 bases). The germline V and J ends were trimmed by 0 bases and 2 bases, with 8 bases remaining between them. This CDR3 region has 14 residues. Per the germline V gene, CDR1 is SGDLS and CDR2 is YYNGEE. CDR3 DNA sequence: TGTGCCAGCAGCGTAGTCCAGGGCAACACTGAAGCTTTCTTT. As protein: CASSVVQGNTEAFF.

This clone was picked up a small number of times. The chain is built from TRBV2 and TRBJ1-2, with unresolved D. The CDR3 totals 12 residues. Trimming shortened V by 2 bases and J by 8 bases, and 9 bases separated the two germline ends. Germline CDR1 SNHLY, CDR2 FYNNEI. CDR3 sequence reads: CASSERERGYTF. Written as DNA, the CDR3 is TGTGCCAGCAGTGAAAGGGAGAGAGGCTACACCTTC.